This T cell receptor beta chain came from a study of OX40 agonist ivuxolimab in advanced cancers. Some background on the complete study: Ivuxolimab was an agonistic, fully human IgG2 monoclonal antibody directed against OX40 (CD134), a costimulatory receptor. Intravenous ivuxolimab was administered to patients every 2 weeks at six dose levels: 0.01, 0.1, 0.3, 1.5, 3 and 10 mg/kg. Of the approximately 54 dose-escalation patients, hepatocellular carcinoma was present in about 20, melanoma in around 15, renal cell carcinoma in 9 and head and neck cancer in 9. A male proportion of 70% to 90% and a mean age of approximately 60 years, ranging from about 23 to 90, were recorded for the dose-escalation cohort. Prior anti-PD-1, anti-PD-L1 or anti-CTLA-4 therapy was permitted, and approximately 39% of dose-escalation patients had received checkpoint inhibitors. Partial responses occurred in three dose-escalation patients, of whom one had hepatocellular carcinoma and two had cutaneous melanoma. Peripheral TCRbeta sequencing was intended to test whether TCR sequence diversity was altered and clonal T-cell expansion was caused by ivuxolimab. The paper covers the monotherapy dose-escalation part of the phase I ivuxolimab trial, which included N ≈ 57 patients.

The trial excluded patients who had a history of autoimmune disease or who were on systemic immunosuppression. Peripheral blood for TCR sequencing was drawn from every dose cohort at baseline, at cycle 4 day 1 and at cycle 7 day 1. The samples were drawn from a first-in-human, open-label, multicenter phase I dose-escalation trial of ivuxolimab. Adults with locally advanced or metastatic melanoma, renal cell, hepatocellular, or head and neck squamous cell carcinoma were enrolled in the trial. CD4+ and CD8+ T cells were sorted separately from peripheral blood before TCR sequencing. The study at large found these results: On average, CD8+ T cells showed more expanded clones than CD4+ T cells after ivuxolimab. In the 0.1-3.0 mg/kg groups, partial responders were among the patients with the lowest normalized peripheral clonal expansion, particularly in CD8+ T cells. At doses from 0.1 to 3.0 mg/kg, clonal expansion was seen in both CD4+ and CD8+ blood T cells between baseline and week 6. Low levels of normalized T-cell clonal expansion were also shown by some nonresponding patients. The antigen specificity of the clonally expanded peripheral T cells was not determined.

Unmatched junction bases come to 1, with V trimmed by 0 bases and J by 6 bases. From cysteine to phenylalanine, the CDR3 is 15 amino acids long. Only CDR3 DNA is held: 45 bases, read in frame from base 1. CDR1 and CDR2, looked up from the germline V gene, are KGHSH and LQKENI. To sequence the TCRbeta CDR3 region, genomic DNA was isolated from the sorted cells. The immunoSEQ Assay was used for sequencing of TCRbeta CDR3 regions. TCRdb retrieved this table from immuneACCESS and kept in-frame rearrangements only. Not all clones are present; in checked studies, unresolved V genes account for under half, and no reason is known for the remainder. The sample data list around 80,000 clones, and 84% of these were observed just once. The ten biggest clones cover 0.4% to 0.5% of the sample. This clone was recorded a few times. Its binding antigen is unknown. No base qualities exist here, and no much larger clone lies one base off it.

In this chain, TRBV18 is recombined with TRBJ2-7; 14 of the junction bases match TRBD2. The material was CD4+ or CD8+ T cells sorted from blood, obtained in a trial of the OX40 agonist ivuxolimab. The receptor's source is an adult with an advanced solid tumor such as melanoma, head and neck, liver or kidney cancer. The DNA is TGTGCCAGCTCACCACCGGGACTAGCGGGAGTCGAGCAGTACTTC. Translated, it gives CASSPPGLAGVEQYF.